Below are 16 T cell receptor beta chains sequenced from a single sample in a study of ipilimumab plus nivolumab after autologous stem cell transplantation. TCRdb's table, derived via immunoSEQ multiplex PCR, lists solely in-frame clones and lacks some. The repertoire consists of 84,000 or so clones, with 83% occurring once and the leading ten covering 2% to 2.5%. Sequenced material: PBMCs, taken in a trial of ipilimumab plus nivolumab as post-transplant consolidation. The receptors here all came from a male donor with diffuse large B-cell lymphoma.

This clone is a singleton in its sample. CDR3 region: CASSLYTRDSNQPQHF. In DNA form, the CDR3 reads TGTGCCAGCAGCTTATATACCAGGGATAGCAATCAGCCCCAGCATTTT. The V call is TRBV7-2, the J call TRBJ1-5; D perhaps matches TRBD1 (5 bases). CDR3 size: 16 residues. Germline values: CDR1 SGHTA, CDR2 FQGNSA. V shed 2 bases and J shed 0 bases, with 11 bases lying between them.

J is TRBJ1-1 and V is TRBV5-8, with 10 bases fitting TRBD1. CDR1 and CDR2 from the germline V gene are SGHTS and YDEGEE. With V trimmed by 2 bases and J by 1 base, 5 bases remained unmatched. The CDR3 is 16 residues long. The CDR3 DNA follows: TGTGCCAGCAGCTTAGGGACAGGGGCCACGAACACTGAAGCTTTCTTT. This sequence encodes CASSLGTGATNTEAFF.

J is TRBJ1-3 and V is TRBV11-2, with D possibly being TRBD1 (5 bases). Germline V lookup: CDR1 SGHAT, CDR2 FQNNGV. The CDR3 consists of 17 residues. V dropped 5 bases and J dropped 4 bases, with 21 bases sitting between them. The CDR3 region is CASSPRLEGAPGNTIYF. DNA for the CDR3: TGTGCCAGCAGCCCTCGGCTTGAAGGGGCCCCCGGAAACACCATATATTTT.

The count of this clone is one. The genes are TRBV7-2 and TRBJ1-3; weak D call: TRBD1 (6 bases). Germline V lookup: CDR1 SGHTA, CDR2 FQGNSA. The CDR3 sequence is 16 residues long. Trimming shortened V by 6 bases and J by 0 bases, and 15 bases separated the two germline ends. For the CDR3, the DNA is TGTGCCAGCAGTACCGCGGGGGGGGCCTCTGGAAACACCATATATTTT. The encoded protein is CASSTAGGASGNTIYF.

This chain joins TRBV12-5 and TRBJ2-2; 9 bases line up with TRBD2. CDR3 length: 15 residues. J gave up 4 bases and V 0 bases, and 0 bases lay outside the gene matches. Germline CDR1 LGHNT, CDR2 FRNRAP. CDR3 in amino acids: CASGLVLAGTGELFF. CDR3 bases: TGTGCTAGTGGTTTGGTACTAGCGGGCACCGGGGAGCTGTTTTTT. The full variable domain, with the rest looked up from reference TRBV12-5 and TRBJ2-2, is DARVTQTPRHKVTEMGQEVTMRCQPILGHNTVFWYRQTMMQGLELLAYFRNRAPLDDSGMPKDRFSAEMPDATLATLKIQPSEPRDSAVYFCASGLVLAGTGELFFGEGSRLTVL.

The rearrangement links TRBV15 to TRBJ1-4; D gene uncertain. Trimming cost V 2 bases and J 3 bases, with 13 bases left between them. This CDR3 spans 16 amino acids. The germline CDR1 and CDR2 sequences are LNHNV and YYDKDF (reference sequence). The CDR3 sequence: CATSRQREGANEKLFF. Written as DNA, the CDR3 is TGTGCCACCAGCAGACAGAGGGAGGGTGCTAATGAAAAACTGTTTTTT. Based on the CDR3 plus reference TRBV15 and TRBJ1-4, the full variable domain is DAMVIQNPRYQVTQFGKPVTLSCSQTLNHNVMYWYQQKSSQAPKLLFHYYDKDFNNEADTPDNFQSRRPNTSFCFLDIRSPGLGDTAMYLCATSRQREGANEKLFFGSGTQLSVL.

J is TRBJ2-7 and V is TRBV5-1; 7 nucleotides line up with TRBD1. The junction had 2 bases not matched to a gene; V was cut back by 5 bases and J by 0 bases. Germline CDR1 and CDR2: SGHRS and YFSETQ. There are 13 residues in the CDR3. The DNA for the CDR3 is TGCGCCAGCAGTCGGACAGGCTCCTACGAGCAGTACTTC. It yields the protein CASSRTGSYEQYF.

The chain links TRBV5-1 to TRBJ2-5; 14 bases agree with TRBD2. Germline CDR1 SGHRS, CDR2 YFSETQ. V was clipped by 4 bases and J by 1 base; unmatched bases: 3. This CDR3 comprises 16 residues. The CDR3 here is CASSGGLAGGQETQYF. As DNA, the CDR3 is TGCGCCAGCAGCGGAGGACTAGCGGGGGGCCAAGAGACCCAGTACTTC. The complete variable domain, with remaining parts taken from reference TRBV5-1 and TRBJ2-5, reads KAGVTQTPRYLIKTRGQQVTLSCSPISGHRSVSWYQQTPGQGLQFLFEYFSETQRNKGNFPGRFSGRQFSNSRSEMNVSTLELGDSALYLCASSGGLAGGQETQYFGPGTRLLVL.

This clone was observed a few times. CDR3 DNA sequence: TGTGCCAGCAGCGGACAGGGGAAGGGCACTGAAGCTTTCTTT. Translating it yields CASSGQGKGTEAFF. The rearrangement links TRBV7-9 to TRBJ1-1; 9 bases line up with TRBD1. The CDR3 consists of 14 residues. From germline, CDR1 is SEHNR and CDR2 FQNEAQ (reference sequence). J gave up 4 bases and V 5 bases, and 5 bases lay outside the gene matches.

This chain connects TRBV18 to TRBJ2-5; 10 bases align to TRBD2. Germline loops: CDR1 KGHSH, CDR2 LQKENI. V lost 3 bases to trimming and J lost 1 base; unmatched junction nucleotides: 5. The CDR3 covers 16 residues. The CDR3 loop reads CASSPSLAGVQETQYF. DNA of the CDR3: TGTGCCAGCTCACCGTCGCTAGCGGGGGTCCAAGAGACCCAGTACTTC.

This chain joins TRBV6-5 and TRBJ2-5, with D maybe TRBD2 (6 bases). The germline V gene encodes CDR1 MNHEY and CDR2 SVGAGI. The CDR3 has 16 amino acids. Trimming pared 0 bases from V and 4 bases from J, leaving 15 bases between. The CDR3 loop is CASSYSGGVTSETQYF. In DNA form, the CDR3 reads TGTGCCAGCAGTTACTCTGGCGGGGTGACGTCAGAGACCCAGTACTTC.

This clone was seen just once. The chain carries TRBV10-3 and TRBJ2-7; D is unclear. Germline CDR1 ENHRY, CDR2 SYGVKD. This CDR3 contains 11 residues. Trimming removed 2 bases from V and 4 bases from J, with 3 bases in between. In DNA, the CDR3 is TGTGCCATCAGTGAGGGGTACGAGCAGTACTTC. Protein product: CAISEGYEQYF.

V and J are TRBV28 and TRBJ2-5; D may correspond to TRBD1 or TRBD2 (5 bases each). CDR3 length: 15 residues. Germline CDR1 reads MDHEN; CDR2 reads SYDVKM. Trimming shortened V by 6 bases and J by 0 bases, and 14 bases separated the two germline ends. CDR3 residues: CASRPIGTDQETQYF. Written as DNA, the CDR3 is TGTGCCAGCAGGCCAATCGGGACGGACCAAGAGACCCAGTACTTC.

This chain links TRBV7-3 with TRBJ2-3, with 9 bases that match TRBD2. After removal of 6 bases from V and 3 bases from J, the junction contained 7 bases not matched to a gene. The CDR3 covers 15 residues. Per the germline V gene, CDR1 is SGHTA and CDR2 is FQGTGA. CDR3 sequence reads: CASSPSGGRTDTQYF. The CDR3 nucleotides are TGTGCCAGCAGTCCCAGCGGGGGGAGAACAGATACGCAGTATTTT. Looking up the rest from reference TRBV7-3 and TRBJ2-3 gives the full variable domain: GAGVSQTPSNKVTEKGKYVELRCDPISGHTALYWYRQSLGQGPEFLIYFQGTGAADDSGLPNDRFFAVRPEGSVSTLKIQRTERGDSAVYLCASSPSGGRTDTQYFGPGTRLTVL.

The genes are TRBV25-1 and TRBJ2-2; 7 bases match TRBD1. The CDR3 is 17 amino acids. Losses at the gene ends were 3 bases for V and 5 bases for J; bases not matched to a gene: 12. CDR1 is MGHDK and CDR2 is SYGVNS in the germline V gene. In DNA, the CDR3 is TGTGCCAGCAGTGACGACCACGGGACAGCCGCGACCGGGGAGCTGTTTTTT. The encoded protein is CASSDDHGTAATGELFF.

The chain is built from TRBV5-1 and TRBJ2-7; 8 bases agree with TRBD1. CDR3 length equals 14 residues. Germline CDR1 SGHRS, CDR2 YFSETQ. V trimming: 4 bases; J trimming: 2 bases; junction bases outside the gene matches: 5. CDR3 amino acids: CASSVTGGPYEQYF. The CDR3 DNA reads TGCGCCAGCAGCGTTACAGGGGGGCCCTACGAGCAGTACTTC. Using reference TRBV5-1 and TRBJ2-7 for the parts outside the CDR3, the full variable domain is KAGVTQTPRYLIKTRGQQVTLSCSPISGHRSVSWYQQTPGQGLQFLFEYFSETQRNKGNFPGRFSGRQFSNSRSEMNVSTLELGDSALYLCASSVTGGPYEQYFGPGTRLTVT.